The rows below give T cell receptor beta chains drawn from one sample of a study of T cell changes during pregnancy in multiple sclerosis. Produced via immunoSEQ multiplex PCR; TCRdb's table is partial and in-frame only. The table shows tens of thousands of clones, with 80% to 95% occurring only once. The source material was peripheral blood, sampled in the first trimester of pregnancy. The receptor source for this set is a female donor with multiple sclerosis, enrolled in a pregnancy study. CDR3s include the opening cysteine and the closing phenylalanine or tryptophan. The order of the fields is V gene, J gene, clone size, D gene, CDR3 DNA, CDR3 protein. A D gene is named only where the DNA matches it firmly. Rows give clone size only sometimes, using once, few, many, or a class for an expanded clone.

TRBV6-4,TRBJ2-3,NA,TRBD2,TGTGCCAGCAGTGACTCCATAGCGGGGAGCACAGATACGCAGTATTTT,CASSDSIAGSTDTQYF
TRBV5-6,TRBJ2-7,NA,NA,TGTGCCAGCAGCTCCGCGTACAGGGGAGGACCCTTCCTCTCCTACGAGCAGTACTTC,CASSSAYRGGPFLSYEQYF
TRBV7-2,TRBJ1-2,medium-sized,NA,TGTGCCAGCAGCCCACCCCTCGGGGGCTACACCTTC,CASSPPLGGYTF
TRBV4-2,TRBJ2-3,NA,TRBD2,TGTGCCAGCAGCCATGGACTAGCGGGGGGGCCGGTCACAGATACGCAGTATTTT,CASSHGLAGGPVTDTQYF
TRBV28,TRBJ2-3,NA,NA,TGTGCCAGCACAGGGGATGGGACAGATACGCAGTATTTT,CASTGDGTDTQYF
TRBV27,TRBJ2-4,NA,NA,TGTGCCAGCAGCGGGGGATTAGCCAAAAACATTCAGTACTTC,CASSGGLAKNIQYF
TRBV27,TRBJ1-2,NA,TRBD1,TGTGCCAGCAGTTCGAAGACAGGGGGCTCGTTTTCGGGTGGCTACACCTTC,CASSSKTGGSFSGGYTF
TRBV6-5,TRBJ2-7,NA,NA,TGTGCCAGCAAGAGCTCCTACGAGCAGTACTTC,CASKSSYEQYF
TRBV6-5,TRBJ2-6,NA,NA,TGTGCCAGCCAGGGGTCATTGGCTGGGGCCAACGTCCTGACTTTC,CASQGSLAGANVLTF
TRBV2,TRBJ1-6,NA,NA,TGTGCCAGCAGTCCGCAGACAGGACGAGGTTCACCCCTCCACTTT,CASSPQTGRGSPLHF
TRBV18,TRBJ1-1,NA,TRBD1,TGTGCCAGCTCCCCCGGGACAGGGGTCTCGAACACTGAAGCTTTCTTT,CASSPGTGVSNTEAFF
TRBV7-3,TRBJ1-1,NA,NA,TGTGCCAGCAGCTTACATCTCGGCACTGAAGCTTTCTTT,CASSLHLGTEAFF
TRBV5-5,TRBJ2-3,NA,NA,TGTGCCAGCAGCTTGAGGGGGGGCGGTATCACAGATACGCAGTATTTT,CASSLRGGGITDTQYF
TRBV7-2,TRBJ1-1,NA,NA,TGTGCCAGCAGCTATACAGGGAACACTGAAGCTTTCTTT,CASSYTGNTEAFF
TRBV9,TRBJ1-6,NA,TRBD1,TGTGCCAGCAGCGTAGTGGACAGGGGGAATTCACCCCTCCACTTT,CASSVVDRGNSPLHF
TRBV4-3,TRBJ1-6,once,TRBD1,TGCGCCAGCAGCCAAGAAGGTCCCGACAGGGCCTCTGCAATATCACCCCTCCACTTT,CASSQEGPDRASAISPLHF
TRBV18,TRBJ2-5,NA,NA,TGTGCCAGCTCACCCCTAAACTGGGAGACCCAGTACTTC,CASSPLNWETQYF
TRBV7-8,TRBJ1-1,NA,TRBD1,TGTGCCAGCAGCTTACCTCGGACAGGGCGGGGGGCTTTCTTT,CASSLPRTGRGAFF
TRBV9,TRBJ1-1,NA,NA,TGTGCCAGCAGCCTTAGTCGGCGTACAGTGAACACTGAAGCTTTCTTT,CASSLSRRTVNTEAFF
TRBV5-6,TRBJ2-7,NA,NA,TGTGCCAGCAGCTTGGCCTCGGGCGAGCAGTACTTC,CASSLASGEQYF
TRBV27,TRBJ1-1,NA,NA,TGTGCCAGCAAGGAGGGGAACACTGAAGCTTTCTTT,CASKEGNTEAFF
TRBV18,TRBJ2-5,NA,TRBD2,TGTGCCAGCTCCCAGGGAGGGCAAGAGACCCAGTACTTC,CASSQGGQETQYF
TRBV13,TRBJ2-2,few,NA,TGTGCCAGCAGCCCTCGTGAGGGGGGGCAGGACACCGGGGAGCTGTTTTTT,CASSPREGGQDTGELFF
TRBV4-2,TRBJ1-2,NA,NA,TGTGCCAGCAGCCAAGCTACAGGGTTTAATCCTAACTATGGCTACACCTTC,CASSQATGFNPNYGYTF